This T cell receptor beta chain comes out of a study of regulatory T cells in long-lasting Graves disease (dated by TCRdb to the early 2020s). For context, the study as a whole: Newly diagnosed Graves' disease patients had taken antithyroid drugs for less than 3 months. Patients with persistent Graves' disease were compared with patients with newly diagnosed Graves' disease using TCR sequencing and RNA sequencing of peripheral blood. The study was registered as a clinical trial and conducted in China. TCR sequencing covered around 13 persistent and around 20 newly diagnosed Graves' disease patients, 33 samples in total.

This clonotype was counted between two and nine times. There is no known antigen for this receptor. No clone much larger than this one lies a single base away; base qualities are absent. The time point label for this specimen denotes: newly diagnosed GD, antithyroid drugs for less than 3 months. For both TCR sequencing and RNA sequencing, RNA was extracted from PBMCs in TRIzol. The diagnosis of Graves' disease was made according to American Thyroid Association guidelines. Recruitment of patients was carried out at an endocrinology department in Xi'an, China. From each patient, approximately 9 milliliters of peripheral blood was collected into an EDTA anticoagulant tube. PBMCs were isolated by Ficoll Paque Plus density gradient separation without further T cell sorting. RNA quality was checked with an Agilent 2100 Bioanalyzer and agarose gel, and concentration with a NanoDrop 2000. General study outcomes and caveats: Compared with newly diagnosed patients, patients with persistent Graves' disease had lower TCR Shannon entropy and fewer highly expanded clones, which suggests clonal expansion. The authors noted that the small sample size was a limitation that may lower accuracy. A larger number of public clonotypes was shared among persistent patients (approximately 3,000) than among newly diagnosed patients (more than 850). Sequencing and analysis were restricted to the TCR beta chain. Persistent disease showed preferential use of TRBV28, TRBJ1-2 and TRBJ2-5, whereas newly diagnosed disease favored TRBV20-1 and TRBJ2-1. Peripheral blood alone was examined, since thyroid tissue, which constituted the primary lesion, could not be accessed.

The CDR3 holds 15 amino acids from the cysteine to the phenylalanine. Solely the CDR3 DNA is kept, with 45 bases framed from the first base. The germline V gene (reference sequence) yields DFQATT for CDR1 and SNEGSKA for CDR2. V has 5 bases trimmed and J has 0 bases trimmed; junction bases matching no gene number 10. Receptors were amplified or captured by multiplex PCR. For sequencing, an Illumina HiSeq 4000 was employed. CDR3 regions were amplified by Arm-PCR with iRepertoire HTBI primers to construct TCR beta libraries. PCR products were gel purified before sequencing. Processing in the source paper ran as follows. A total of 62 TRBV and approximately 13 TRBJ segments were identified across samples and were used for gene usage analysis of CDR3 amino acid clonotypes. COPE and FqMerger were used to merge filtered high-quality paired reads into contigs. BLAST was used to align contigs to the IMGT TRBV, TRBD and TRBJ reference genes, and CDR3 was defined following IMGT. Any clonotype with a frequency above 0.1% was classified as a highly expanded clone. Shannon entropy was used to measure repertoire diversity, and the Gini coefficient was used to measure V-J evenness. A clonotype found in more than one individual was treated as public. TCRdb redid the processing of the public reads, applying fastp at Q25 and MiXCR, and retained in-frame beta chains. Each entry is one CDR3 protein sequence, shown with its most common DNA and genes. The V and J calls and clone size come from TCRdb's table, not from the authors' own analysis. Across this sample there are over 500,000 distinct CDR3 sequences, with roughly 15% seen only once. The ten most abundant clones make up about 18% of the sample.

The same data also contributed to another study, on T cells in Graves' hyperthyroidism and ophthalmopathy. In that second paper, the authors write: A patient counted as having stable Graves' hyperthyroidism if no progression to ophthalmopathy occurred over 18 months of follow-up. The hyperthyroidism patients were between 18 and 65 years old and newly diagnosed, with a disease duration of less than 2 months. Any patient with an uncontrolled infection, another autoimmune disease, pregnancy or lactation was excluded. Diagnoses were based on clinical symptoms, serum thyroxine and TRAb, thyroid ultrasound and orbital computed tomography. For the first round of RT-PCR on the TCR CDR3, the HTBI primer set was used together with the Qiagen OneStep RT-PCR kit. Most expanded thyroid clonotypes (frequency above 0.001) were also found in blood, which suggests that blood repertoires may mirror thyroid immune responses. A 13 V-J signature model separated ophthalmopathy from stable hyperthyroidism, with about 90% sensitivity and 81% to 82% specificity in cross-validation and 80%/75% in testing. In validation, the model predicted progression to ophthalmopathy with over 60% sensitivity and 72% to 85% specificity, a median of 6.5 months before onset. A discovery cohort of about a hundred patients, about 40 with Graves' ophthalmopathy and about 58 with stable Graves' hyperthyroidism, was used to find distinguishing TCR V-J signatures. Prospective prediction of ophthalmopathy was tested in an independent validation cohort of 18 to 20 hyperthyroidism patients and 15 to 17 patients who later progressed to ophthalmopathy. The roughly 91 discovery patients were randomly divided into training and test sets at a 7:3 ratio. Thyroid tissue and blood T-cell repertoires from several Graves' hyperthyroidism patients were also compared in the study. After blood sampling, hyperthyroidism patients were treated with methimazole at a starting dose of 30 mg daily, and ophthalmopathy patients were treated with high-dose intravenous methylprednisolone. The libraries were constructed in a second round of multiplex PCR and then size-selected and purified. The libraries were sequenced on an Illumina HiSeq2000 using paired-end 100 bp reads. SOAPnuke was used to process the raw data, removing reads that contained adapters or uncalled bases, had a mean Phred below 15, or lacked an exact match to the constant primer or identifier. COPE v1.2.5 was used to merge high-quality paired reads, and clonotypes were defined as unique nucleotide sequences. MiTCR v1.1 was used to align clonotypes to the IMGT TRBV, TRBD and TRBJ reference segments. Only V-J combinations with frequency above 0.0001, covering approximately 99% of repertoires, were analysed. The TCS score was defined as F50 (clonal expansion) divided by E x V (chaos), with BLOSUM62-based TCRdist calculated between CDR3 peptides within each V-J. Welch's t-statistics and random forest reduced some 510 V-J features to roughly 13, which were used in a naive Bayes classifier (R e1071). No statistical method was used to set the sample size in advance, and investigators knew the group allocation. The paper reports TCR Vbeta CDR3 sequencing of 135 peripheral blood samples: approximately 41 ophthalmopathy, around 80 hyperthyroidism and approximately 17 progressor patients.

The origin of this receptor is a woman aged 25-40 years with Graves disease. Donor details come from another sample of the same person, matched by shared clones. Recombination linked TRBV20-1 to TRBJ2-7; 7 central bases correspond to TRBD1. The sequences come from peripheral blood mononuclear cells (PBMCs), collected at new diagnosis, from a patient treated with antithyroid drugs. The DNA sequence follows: TGCAGTGCTGCACCCCGGGACAGACCCTCCTACGAGCAGTACTTC. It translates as CSAAPRDRPSYEQYF.